The sequence of this T cell receptor (beta chain) was determined in a study of cytomegalovirus exposure and HLA in healthy donors. With 60 Vbeta and 13 Jbeta primers, the PCR was carried out. Profiling relied on immunoSEQ multiplex PCR, and the TCRdb table lists in-frame clones only, not all of them. The data contain approximately 130,000 clones, approximately 78% of them singletons. The germline V gene has CDR1 SNHLY and CDR2 FYNNEI. The CDR3 consists of 15 residues. The junction had 10 bases not matched to a gene; V was cut back by 7 bases and J by 4 bases. The chain recombines TRBV2 with TRBJ1-2, with 9 bases lining up with TRBD1. The TCR was taken from a woman aged 45-65 years in good health and CMV-seropositive. The sample was PBMCs. CDR3 coding DNA: TGTGCCAGCATTACCGCTCCGGGACAGGGCTATGGCTACACCTTC. Its translation: CASITAPGQGYGYTF.